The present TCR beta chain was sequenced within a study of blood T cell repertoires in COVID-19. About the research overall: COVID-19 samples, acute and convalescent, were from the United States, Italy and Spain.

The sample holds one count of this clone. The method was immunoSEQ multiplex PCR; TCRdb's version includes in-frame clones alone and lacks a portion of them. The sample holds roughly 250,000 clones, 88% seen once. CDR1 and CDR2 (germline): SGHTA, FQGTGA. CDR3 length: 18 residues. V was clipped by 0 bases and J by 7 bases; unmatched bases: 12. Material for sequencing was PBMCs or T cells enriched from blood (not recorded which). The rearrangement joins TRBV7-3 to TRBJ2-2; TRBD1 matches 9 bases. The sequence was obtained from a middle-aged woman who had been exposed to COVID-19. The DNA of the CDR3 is TGTGCCAGCAGCTTAACGGCGTATAGGACAGGGGTCAGCGGGGAGCTGTTTTTT. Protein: CASSLTAYRTGVSGELFF.